This TCR beta chain is drawn from a study of shared clonotypes between healthy human individuals (dated by TCRdb to between 2020 and 2021). The study in broad terms: Three men and two women, aged 18 to 49 years, made up the cohort. For each donor, CD4 naive and CD4 memory were each run on three plates, CD8 naive on two plates, and CD8 memory on one plate. Blood TCR repertoires of about five healthy adults were deeply sequenced to estimate repertoire size and the extent of clonotype sharing between individuals. To increase sequencing depth and limit assay-specific biases, different laboratories used diverse techniques to prepare libraries and sequence TCR repertoires. Between about 0.8 and 9 billion PBMCs per donor were obtained by leukapheresis.

Remarks on this clone: The clone's antigen remains unknown. No much larger clonotype is one base removed from it; base qualities were not supplied. The same CDR3 can be traced to other DNA sequences in this sample.

General study outcomes and caveats: Naive subsets generally had larger estimated clonotype richness than memory subsets. Pairwise subsampling indicated that sequencing depth was expected to affect the degree of clonotype sharing among donors. Sampling was limited to blood, and TCR repertoires in tissue likely differ from TCR repertoires in blood. Clonotypes shared by all four sorted-subset donors showed higher generation probabilities than non-shared clonotypes. Sharing across four donors was observed for approximately 5% of naive CD4, about 4% of naive CD8, 2% to 2.5% of memory CD4, and over 0.3% of memory CD8 clonotypes. Because the study included only a small number of donors, the genetic and exposure-history diversity represented was limited. Even with the large sequencing depth, rarefaction of the sorted-subset datasets indicated that sequencing was incomplete.

The donors were healthy, HIV-negative adults who had no recently reported acute infections or vaccinations. All donors were Caucasian adults living in Nashville, Tennessee, USA. Magnetic negative selection was used to enrich CD4+ T cells, after which naive cells were positively selected on CD45RA and the negative fraction became the memory subset. Blood was collected by leukapheresis, and PBMCs were isolated by Ficoll-Histopaque density gradient centrifugation and then cryopreserved in liquid nitrogen vapor phase. Analytical flow cytometry was used to check the purity and quantity of every magnetically sorted T cell population. Genomic DNA was isolated from each sorted fraction and quantified by UV absorbance on a Nanodrop 2000c. Using the deep immunoSEQ assay, multiplex PCR amplified TCR CDR3 regions from genomic DNA. Genomic DNA extracted from each cell subset was distributed evenly over all wells of several immunoSEQ 96-well plates, and each plate served as one replicate. For sorted subsets, each replicate PCR was loaded with around 200 ng genomic DNA, equivalent to about 30,000 T cell genomes. Purified libraries were measured with a Qubit 3.0 fluorometer, size-checked on a Bioanalyzer 2100, and measured again with the KAPA Library Quantification kit. Every immunoSEQ 96-well plate was sequenced on a dedicated single-read 150-cycle Illumina NextSeq 550 flow cell. As for the original processing: Because the immunoSEQ output held only junctional sequences and lacked quality scores, the filtering could not match the filtering applied to full-length reads. Sequences were annotated with PyIR, a Python wrapper for IgBLAST v1.9, and V/J genes and CDR3 were assigned using IMGT germline references. Reads were removed for weak V/J assignments (E-value above 1e-6), missing CDR3, stop codons, out-of-frame junctions, or ambiguous translated residues. A V3J clonotype was defined by an identical inferred V gene, J gene, and CDR3 amino acid sequence. Percentage overlap between repertoires was computed as shared unique clonotypes divided by the size of the smaller repertoire. Repertoire richness was assessed with RTK rarefaction, the Chao1 estimator, and Recon v2.1 estimates of unobserved clonotypes. OLGA was used to compute generation probabilities for all TCRbeta clonotypes that the gDNA method yielded from a handful of donors. What TCRdb holds here is the immuneACCESS table cut down to in-frame rearrangements. Part of the clones is not present; checked against another copy, under half of the missing clones reflect an unresolved V gene, and the others are unexplained. Clone size and V and J calls were adopted from that table, with D and trimming inferred from the DNA. The sample profile shows 2 million to 2.5 million clones; 85% to 95% of them were found once. The top ten clones comprise 0.37% of the sample.

CDR1 and CDR2, looked up from the germline V gene, are SGHRS and YFSETQ. The germline ends are 11 bases apart after V is trimmed by 8 bases and J by 0 bases. The CDR3 numbers 14 residues from cysteine through phenylalanine. The retained sequence is limited to the CDR3, 42 bases, with the frame set at the first base. The rearrangement combines TRBV5-1 with TRBJ1-4; TRBD1 is perhaps the D gene, given 5 matching bases. The sequenced sample was naive CD4+ T cells from PBMCs. The cell subset or site label corresponds to: CD45RA+ positively selected. The TCR sequence derives from a man between 18 and 29 years old in good health. Some clones in this sample may be carry-over from other donors' samples. Here is the DNA: TGCGCCAGTACGAAAGGGGCAACTAATGAAAAACTGTTTTTT. This is translated as CASTKGATNEKLFF.